There are a few counts of the clone carrying this TCR beta chain. The target antigen is unknown. The sample belongs to a study of CD8 T cells in ankylosing spondylitis. General study findings and limits: Disease-linked clones bore a CD8+ phenotype and were relatively rare in peripheral blood. For ankylosing spondylitis blood, a TCR beta motif of 8 or 9 highly homologous variants appeared characteristic. In the blood and synovial fluid of reactive arthritis, some motif variants had been previously reported. According to the report, clones linked to the disease were significantly enriched in matched synovial fluid samples taken from ankylosing spondylitis patients.

V was clipped by 5 bases and J by 5 bases; unmatched bases: 8. Germline CDR1 is LNHDA and CDR2 is SQIVND (reference sequence). The CDR3 is made up of 16 amino acids. Libraries for TCR beta were made by quantitative 5'-RACE with molecular barcodes. TCRdb called the 5' RACE reads again in MiXCR, with one record for every CDR3 protein. Of about 540,000 distinct CDR3 sequences detected, 9.5% to 15% appear once; the ten largest clones hold almost 7%. This sequence was found in a male donor with ankylosing spondylitis. The sample was blood, either unsorted or a sorted T cell fraction (not recorded which). The rearrangement uses TRBV19 and TRBJ2-2; 10 nucleotides match TRBD2. Written as DNA, the CDR3 is TGTGCCAGTAGTCCCGGCCTAGCGGGAGAAACCGGGGAGCTGTTTTTT. Translating gives CASSPGLAGETGELFF.